The T cell receptor beta chain described here comes from a study of regulatory T cells in long-lasting Graves disease. Study results and caveats: Newly diagnosed disease favored TRBV20-1 and TRBJ2-1 over persistent disease.

As to time point: newly diagnosed GD, antithyroid drugs for less than 3 months. With RNA extracted from PBMCs as input, the TCR library was made. V lost 3 bases and J 1 base, leaving 10 bases between the germline ends. The length of the CDR3 is 14 residues. The germline V gene has CDR1 SGHDT and CDR2 YYEEEE. This clonotype has a count of ten or more. What it binds is unknown. Sequencing libraries for TCR beta were prepared with iRepertoire HTBI primers and Arm-PCR of CDR3 regions. From the multiplex PCR reads, TCRdb called clonotypes with MiXCR, one entry per CDR3 protein. The sample includes some 250,000 distinct CDR3 sequences, 15% to 20% of them seen just once. This same sample was also part of a study on T cells in Graves' hyperthyroidism and ophthalmopathy.

The source material was peripheral blood mononuclear cells (PBMCs), sampled at new diagnosis, from a patient treated with antithyroid drugs. The chain recombines TRBV5-6 with TRBJ1-1, with D possibly TRBD1 on 5 matching bases. This TCR was sampled from a woman younger than 45 with Graves disease. The CDR3: CASSWIGGNTEAFF. CDR3 coding DNA: TGTGCCAGCAGCTGGATTGGGGGGAACACTGAAGCTTTCTTT.